Below are 8 T cell receptor beta chains sequenced from a single sample in a study of blood T cell repertoires in COVID-19. The data were produced by immunoSEQ multiplex PCR, yet TCRdb's version contains in-frame clones alone and is incomplete. Of about 670,000 clones in the sample, 85% to 90% were seen once. The material sequenced was peripheral blood. These receptors originate from a young woman with acute or convalescent COVID-19.

The chain carries TRBV9 and TRBJ1-2; no firm D call. The V and J ends lost 4 bases and 4 bases respectively, with 17 bases between them. From germline, CDR1 is SGDLS and CDR2 YYNGEE. The length of the CDR3 is 15 residues. The CDR3 bases are TGTGCCAGCAGCCTCCTCCTGGAGGGAGGCTATGGCTACACCTTC. Protein: CASSLLLEGGYGYTF.

Turning to this clone: A much larger clonotype is one base distant, so this may be a read error. The chain couples TRBV5-6 to TRBJ1-2; no firm D call. Germline CDR1 SGHDT, CDR2 YYEEEE. Trimming took 0 bases from V and 4 from J, leaving 7 bases between them. The CDR3 spans 13 residues. CDR3 sequence reads: CASSLDGFYGYTF. The CDR3 DNA reads as TGTGCCAGCAGCTTGGACGGGTTCTATGGCTACACCTTC.

This chain connects TRBV6-2 or TRBV6-3 to TRBJ1-5; D possibly corresponds to TRBD1 (6 bases). CDR1 is MNHEY and CDR2 is SVGEGT in the germline V gene. The CDR3 runs to 13 residues. V gave up 2 bases and J gave up 4 bases, with 6 bases separating them. CDR3 sequence (DNA): TGTGCCAGCAGTTACGACAGGAATCAGCCCCAGCATTTT. Its protein product is CASSYDRNQPQHF.

The chain couples TRBV7-2 to TRBJ1-5; TRBD1 agrees at 10 bases. The ends lost 3 bases at V and 5 bases at J; junction bases unmatched: 10. Germline V CDR1 and CDR2: SGHTA, FQGNSA. The CDR3 contains 17 residues. The CDR3 reads CASSLGPLDRGHQPQHF. The DNA of the CDR3 is TGTGCCAGCAGCTTGGGGCCCCTCGACAGGGGGCATCAGCCCCAGCATTTT.

The V call is TRBV5-1, the J call TRBJ1-2; tentative D call: TRBD1 (5 bases). The CDR3 sequence is 13 residues long. Looked up from germline, CDR1 is SGHRS and CDR2 is YFSETQ. V lost 0 bases and J 6 bases, leaving 9 bases between the germline ends. CDR3 DNA: TGCGCCAGCAGCTTGGAGTCAGGGAATGGCTACACCTTC. This sequence encodes CASSLESGNGYTF.

The chain is built from TRBV6-6 and TRBJ1-5, with D possibly matching TRBD1 (5 bases). V lost 5 bases and J 4 bases, leaving 15 bases between the germline ends. There are 15 residues in the CDR3. In germline, CDR1 is MNHNY, CDR2 SVGAGI (reference sequence). For the CDR3, the DNA is TGTGCCAGCAGTCGCAGGGAAACAGCAAATCAGCCCCAGCATTTT. This sequence encodes CASSRRETANQPQHF.

This sequence joins TRBV18 and TRBJ2-1; D call uncertain. The CDR3 is 11 amino acids. The germline V gene has CDR1 KGHSH and CDR2 LQKENI. Trimming took 3 bases from V and 8 from J, leaving 5 bases between them. The CDR3 DNA sequence: TGTGCCAGCTCACCGCGCGATGAGCAGTTCTTC. Translated, it gives CASSPRDEQFF.

V is TRBV29-1 and J is TRBJ2-7; 10 nucleotides line up with TRBD1. This CDR3 has 14 amino acids. Trimming took 6 bases from V and 10 from J; bases not matched to a gene: 15. The V gene's germline CDR1 is SQVTM and CDR2 ANQGSEA. The CDR3 coding sequence is TGCAGCGTGGTGACAGGGGGCGCATGGGGGTCTCAGTACTTC. Amino acids: CSVVTGGAWGSQYF.